Below are 13 T cell receptor beta chains sequenced from a single sample in a study of CD8 T cells in Susac syndrome. An input of roughly 0.5 to 1 ug of RNA was subjected to reverse transcription using random hexamers. TCRdb processed the immunoSEQ multiplex PCR reads anew with MiXCR; each CDR3 protein has one entry. This table holds some 260,000 distinct CDR3 sequences, about 85% found once. The sequenced sample consisted of CD8+ T cells from PBMCs. These receptors all come from a human donor with multiple sclerosis.

This chain uses TRBV5-1 with TRBJ2-7; the match to TRBD2 covers 13 bases. The CDR3 has 13 amino acids. Germline lookup yields CDR1 SGHRS and CDR2 YFSETQ. V was clipped by 3 bases and J by 8 bases; unmatched bases: 2. The CDR3 spells CASSWGLAGQQYF. The CDR3 DNA follows: TGCGCCAGCAGCTGGGGACTAGCGGGGCAGCAGTACTTC.

This clonotype was found a few times. The chain couples TRBV18 to TRBJ1-6, with D unresolved. The CDR3 is made up of 12 amino acids. The germline V gene encodes CDR1 KGHSH and CDR2 LQKENI. V was trimmed by 3 bases and J by 5 bases, leaving 2 bases between them. CDR3 DNA: TGTGCCAGCTCACCCGATAATTCACCCCTCCACTTT. Amino acids: CASSPDNSPLHF. The variable domain in full, completed from reference TRBV18 and TRBJ1-6, reads NAGVMQNPRHLVRRRGQEARLRCSPMKGHSHVYWYRQLPEEGLKFMVYLQKENIIDESGMPKERFSAEFPKEGPSILRIQQVVRGDSAAYFCASSPDNSPLHFGNGTRLTVT.

The chain uses TRBV27 and TRBJ2-1; TRBD1 or TRBD2 may be the D gene (5 bases each). The length of the CDR3 is 13 residues. Germline V gene data show CDR1 as MNHEY and CDR2 as SMNVEV (reference sequence). Trimming took 6 bases from V and 13 from J, leaving 19 bases between them. CDR3 bases: TGTGCCAGCAGCTCAAGACCGGGACGAGATCAGTTCTTC. This gives the protein CASSSRPGRDQFF.

The chain joins TRBV7-9 to TRBJ1-1; D unclear. Trimming cost V 9 bases and J 5 bases, with 10 bases left between them. Germline CDR1 is SEHNR and CDR2 is FQNEAQ (reference sequence). This CDR3 has 11 residues. The CDR3 reads CASFSRTEAFF. CDR3 nucleotide sequence: TGTGCCAGTTTTTCTCGGACTGAAGCTTTCTTT.

The V and J genes are TRBV15 and TRBJ2-3; 7 bases agree with TRBD2. V shed 5 bases, J shed 4 bases, and the junction held 9 bases outside the gene matches. Germline CDR1 LNHNV, CDR2 YYDKDF (reference sequence). The CDR3 is made up of 15 amino acids. The CDR3, as DNA: TGTGCCACCAGCGCCGGACTAGAAGGGCCAGATACGCAGTATTTT. Residues: CATSAGLEGPDTQYF.

The chain carries TRBV19 and TRBJ1-5, with D uncertain. Germline lookup yields CDR1 LNHDA and CDR2 SQIVND (reference sequence). The ends were cut back, 4 bases at V and 0 bases at J, with 10 bases in the middle. The CDR3 has 15 residues. The DNA for the CDR3 is TGTGCCAGTAGTAAGGCCAGAAATAGCAATCAGCCCCAGCATTTT. As protein: CASSKARNSNQPQHF.

CDR3 sequence: CASSIDLDPRGSGNIQYF. The CDR3 DNA follows: TGTGCCAGTAGTATAGATTTGGACCCTCGGGGGAGCGGCAACATTCAGTACTTC. The J gene is TRBJ2-4, the V gene TRBV19, with D possibly being TRBD2 (6 bases). Between the trimmed V and J ends, which lost 0 bases and 7 bases, there was a span of 22 bases. The germline V gene encodes CDR1 LNHDA and CDR2 SQIVND (reference sequence). The CDR3 contains 18 residues.

This clonotype was seen once. The chain couples TRBV12-5 to TRBJ2-5; 8 nucleotides match TRBD1. This CDR3 region has 14 residues. With V trimmed by 5 bases and J by 4 bases, 6 bases remained unmatched. The germline V gene has CDR1 LGHNT and CDR2 FRNRAP. CDR3 loop: CASGGGQDRETQYF. As DNA, the CDR3 is TGTGCTAGTGGTGGGGGACAGGACCGAGAGACCCAGTACTTC.

The chain joins TRBV7-9 to TRBJ2-1; TRBD2 aligns across 9 bases. After removal of 5 bases from V and 5 bases from J, the junction contained 13 bases not matched to a gene. Germline V gene sequence: CDR1 SEHNR, CDR2 FQNEAQ (reference sequence). CDR3 size: 17 residues. CDR3 nucleotide sequence: TGTGCCAGCAGCCCCCCCATAAGGATAGCGGGAGACAATGAGCAGTTCTTC. It translates to CASSPPIRIAGDNEQFF.

The chain has TRBV30 and TRBJ2-3; perhaps TRBD1 as D (5 bases). This CDR3 has 13 amino acids. From germline, CDR1 is GTSNPN and CDR2 SVGIG (reference sequence). V was cut by 4 bases and J by 5 bases, with 13 bases left in between. CDR3 residues: CAWTPGAEDTQYF. Here the CDR3 DNA reads TGTGCCTGGACCCCTGGGGCGGAAGATACGCAGTATTTT.

The chain recombines TRBV4-1 with TRBJ2-5; tentatively, D is TRBD1 or TRBD2 (7 bases each). The CDR3 is 18 residues long. Per germline, CDR1 MGHRA and CDR2 YSYEKL. V was trimmed by 4 bases and J by 4 bases, leaving 25 bases between them. The CDR3 DNA reads as TGCGCCAGCAGCCGAAACCCCCCGACAGGGAGGGGAACAGAGACCCAGTACTTC. Its translation is CASSRNPPTGRGTETQYF.

The chain links TRBV11-2 to TRBJ2-4, with a weak D call TRBD2 (6 bases). V lost 5 bases, J lost 7 bases, and 24 bases lay in between. The CDR3 totals 17 residues. From germline, CDR1 is SGHAT and CDR2 FQNNGV. The DNA of the CDR3 is TGTGCCAGCAGCCCCGCATGGGCGGGGCCTCTCTTGAACATTCAGTACTTC. This translates into CASSPAWAGPLLNIQYF.

The chain uses TRBV11-2 and TRBJ1-2; a weak D match, TRBD1 (5 bases). CDR1 is SGHAT and CDR2 is FQNNGV in the germline V gene. This CDR3 has 13 residues. Trimming took 2 bases from V and 6 from J, leaving 10 bases between them. The chain's CDR3 is CASSLSGGNGYTF. The CDR3 DNA is TGTGCCAGCAGCTTATCCGGGGGGAATGGCTACACCTTC.